The 4 T cell receptor beta chains below come from one sample, sequenced in a study of spatial heterogeneity in lung cancer. Each CDR3 protein gets one entry after TCRdb re-called the 5' RACE reads with MiXCR. The repertoire holds roughly 24,000 distinct CDR3 sequences, with almost 10% as singletons. Documented time point: blood at routine non-recurrence follow-up after resection. This material consisted of PBMCs, taken at follow-up. Receptors were obtained from a male donor with early-stage non-small cell lung cancer.

This chain uses TRBV11-2 with TRBJ2-2; 9 bases align to TRBD1. The germline CDR1 and CDR2 sequences are SGHAT and FQNNGV. The CDR3 has 18 residues. With 2 bases clipped from V and 1 base from J, the junction kept 8 bases outside the gene matches. The CDR3 spells CASSLTGTGLGNTGELFF. CDR3 bases: TGTGCCAGCAGCTTAACTGGGACAGGGCTGGGGAACACCGGGGAGCTGTTTTTT.

This clonotype was seen a few times. The chain recombines TRBV9 with TRBJ2-3; D ambiguous. The ends were cut back, 2 bases at V and 0 bases at J, with 4 bases in the middle. The CDR3 is 13 residues long. Germline loops: CDR1 SGDLS, CDR2 YYNGEE. The DNA of the CDR3 is TGTGCCAGCAGCGTGGCTAGCACAGATACGCAGTATTTT. Translated: CASSVASTDTQYF.

The chain recombines TRBV5-1 with TRBJ2-7; the D call may be TRBD1 or TRBD2 (5 bases each). Germline CDR1 is SGHRS and CDR2 is YFSETQ. With 8 bases removed from V and 5 bases from J, the gap between germline ends came to 14 bases. This CDR3 is 12 amino acids long. The CDR3 protein is CASSGVGDEQYF. The CDR3 DNA is TGCGCCAGTTCCGGGGTAGGGGACGAGCAGTACTTC.

The chain couples TRBV5-1 to TRBJ1-2, with 10 positions matching TRBD1. Germline loops: CDR1 SGHRS, CDR2 YFSETQ. This CDR3 contains 14 residues. Unmatched junction bases numbered 7, after V lost 3 bases and J lost 8 bases. CDR3 DNA sequence: TGCGCCAGCAGCTCGGCCGGGACAGGGGACGGCTACACCTTC. This translates into CASSSAGTGDGYTF.